The 18 T cell receptor beta chains in this list originate from one sample, sequenced in a study of CD8 T cells in ankylosing spondylitis. TCRdb re-derived calls from the 5' RACE reads in MiXCR, one entry per CDR3 protein. The sample records approximately 140,000 distinct CDR3 sequences, under 45% being singletons. The specimen sequenced was synovial fluid, either unsorted or a sorted T cell fraction (not recorded which). The origin of the receptors is a male donor with ankylosing spondylitis.

CDR3 in amino acids: CASSISLTGNNNQPQHF. In DNA form, the CDR3 reads TGTGCCAGCAGTATCAGTTTAACAGGGAACAACAATCAGCCCCAGCATTTT. This chain links TRBV12-3 or TRBV12-4 with TRBJ1-5; a weak D match, TRBD1 (6 bases). CDR3 length equals 17 residues. With 5 bases removed from V and 3 bases from J, the gap between germline ends came to 20 bases.

The chain uses TRBV24-1 and TRBJ1-2, with TRBD1 matching over 9 bases. This CDR3 is 15 amino acids long. Losses at the gene ends were 2 bases for V and 8 bases for J; bases not matched to a gene: 8. CDR1 is KGHDR, CDR2 SFDVKD, per germline. The chain's CDR3 is CATSDWRTGAPGYTF. The CDR3 region has the DNA TGTGCCACCAGTGATTGGCGGACAGGGGCGCCGGGCTACACCTTC.

This clonotype was recorded many times. J is TRBJ1-1 and V is TRBV6-5; D call uncertain. The CDR3 contains 14 residues. Per germline, CDR1 MNHEY and CDR2 SVGAGI. The V end lost 5 bases, the J end lost 1 base, and 11 bases lay between the germline ends. This chain's CDR3 is CASSPDGGNTEAFF. Written as DNA, the CDR3 is TGTGCCAGCAGTCCCGACGGCGGGAACACTGAAGCTTTCTTT.

Here the CDR3 DNA reads TGCGCCAGCAGCTTGATAGGACAGGAACTGACCAATGAGCAGTTCTTC. This translates into CASSLIGQELTNEQFF. The J gene is TRBJ2-1, the V gene TRBV5-1; 7 bases match TRBD1. The germline gives CDR1 SGHRS, CDR2 YFSETQ. The CDR3 is 16 residues long. The ends lost 1 base at V and 6 bases at J; junction bases unmatched: 10.

J is TRBJ2-1 and V is TRBV12-3 or TRBV12-4, with 8 bases identical to TRBD2. The V gene end was trimmed by 2 bases and the J gene end by 7 bases; junction bases not matched to a gene: 4. The CDR3 consists of 14 residues. Written as DNA, the CDR3 is TGTGCCAGCAGTTTACAGTCTAGCGGGAATGAGCAGTTCTTC. Translated: CASSLQSSGNEQFF.

This clonotype was counted only a few times. The J gene is TRBJ1-1, the V gene TRBV7-8, with D tentatively TRBD1 (5 bases). Germline CDR1 is SGHVS and CDR2 is FQNEAQ. This CDR3 is 13 amino acids long. Trimming removed 6 bases from V and 1 base from J, with 9 bases in between. The DNA of the CDR3 is TGTGCCAGCAGTGGGGGTTGGAACACTGAAGCTTTCTTT. It encodes CASSGGWNTEAFF.

The chain joins TRBV7-6 to TRBJ2-1; D ambiguous. V dropped 8 bases and J dropped 3 bases, with 5 bases sitting between them. The germline gives CDR1 SGHVS, CDR2 FNYEAQ. This CDR3 region has 11 residues. In DNA, the CDR3 is TGTGCCAGCGGGGTCTACAATGAGCAGTTCTTC. Its translation: CASGVYNEQFF.

The chain combines TRBV11-1 with TRBJ2-1; possibly TRBD2 for D (6 bases). From germline, CDR1 is SGHAT and CDR2 FQDESV (reference sequence). CDR3 length: 19 amino acids. V was cut by 5 bases and J by 2 bases, with 25 bases left in between. In DNA form, the CDR3 reads TGTGCCAGCAGCCCCGCGGGGCAACCTTATCGGGACCCCTACAATGAGCAGTTCTTC. Its protein product is CASSPAGQPYRDPYNEQFF.

This clonotype occurred a few times. The rearrangement uses TRBV12-3 or TRBV12-4 and TRBJ2-7; D gene ambiguous. Deletions cut 6 bases from V and 2 bases from J, with 11 bases between. This CDR3 comprises 13 residues. The CDR3 loop is CASSLGITYEQYF. The CDR3 nucleotides are TGTGCCAGCAGCCTCGGCATTACCTACGAGCAGTACTTC.

This chain links TRBV6-5 with TRBJ1-1; D is undetermined. Germline V gene data show CDR1 as MNHEY and CDR2 as SVGAGI. Trimming stripped 2 bases from V and 1 base from J, with 8 bases between. The CDR3 loop spans 14 amino acids. CDR3 loop: CASSYTRQNTEAFF. In DNA, the CDR3 is TGTGCCAGCAGTTACACCCGACAGAACACTGAAGCTTTCTTT.

The chain is built from TRBV20-1 and TRBJ2-7; TRBD1 might be the D (5 bases). V lost 8 bases and J 5 bases, leaving 16 bases between the germline ends. This CDR3 has 12 amino acids. Looked up from germline, CDR1 is DFQATT and CDR2 is SNEGSKA (reference sequence). In DNA, the CDR3 is TGCAGTACCTCCAAGGGGCCCAACGAGCAGTACTTC. Translated: CSTSKGPNEQYF.

This clonotype was seen only a few times. This chain links TRBV7-9 with TRBJ2-5; D may be TRBD2 (5 bases). V was clipped by 1 base and J by 1 base, with 10 bases between them. CDR1 and CDR2 from the germline V gene are SEHNR and FQNEAQ (reference sequence). This CDR3 comprises 15 residues. The CDR3 is CASSLVLAGQETQYF. In DNA, the CDR3 is TGTGCCAGCAGCTTAGTTTTGGCGGGCCAAGAGACCCAGTACTTC.

The genes are TRBV12-3 or TRBV12-4 and TRBJ1-3; a weak D match, TRBD1 (6 bases). The length of the CDR3 is 15 residues. Deletions cut 3 bases from V and 1 base from J, with 10 bases between. CDR3: CASSLVRGSGNTIYF. The CDR3 nucleotides are TGTGCCAGCAGTTTGGTTAGGGGGTCTGGAAACACCATATATTTT.

The table lists this clonotype with a few counts. This rearrangement joins TRBV4-2 to TRBJ2-5, with TRBD2 matching over 9 bases. The ends lost 0 bases at V and 4 bases at J; junction bases unmatched: 9. The CDR3 consists of 17 residues. Germline V gives CDR1 LGHNA, CDR2 YNFKEQ. The CDR3 nucleotides read TGTGCCAGCAGCCAAGAGTGGTGGCGGGAGGGAGGAGAGACCCAGTACTTC. Translating gives CASSQEWWREGGETQYF.

Turning to this clonotype: The junction does not match germline at one end; this may be a read error. The V gene is TRBV5-1, the J gene TRBJ2-1; 8 bases map to TRBD2. The CDR3 runs to 12 residues. Germline values: CDR1 SGHRS, CDR2 YFSETQ. CDR3 sequence: CASSARPGLGSF. The DNA of the CDR3 is TGCGCCAGCAGCGCTCGCCCGGGACTAGGAAGCTTC.

This clonotype has only a few counts. CDR3 sequence (DNA): TGTGCCAGCAGCCTGCCCTATTGGGGGCCCCTCCACAATGAGCAGTTCTTC. Translating gives CASSLPYWGPLHNEQFF. The chain has TRBV11-2 and TRBJ2-1; TRBD1 might be the D (6 bases). The V end was cut by 5 bases, the J end by 5 bases, with 22 bases between. This CDR3 has 17 residues. Germline V CDR1 and CDR2: SGHAT, FQNNGV. Supplemented by reference TRBV11-2 and TRBJ2-1, the full variable domain reads EAGVAQSPRYKIIEKRQSVAFWCNPISGHATLYWYQQILGQGPKLLIQFQNNGVVDDSQLPKDRFSAERLKGVDSTLKIQPAKLEDSAVYLCASSLPYWGPLHNEQFFGPGTRLTVL.

In this sample, this clonotype is medium-sized. The chain carries TRBV3-1 and TRBJ2-7; 9 nucleotides line up with TRBD2. The V gene end was trimmed by 0 bases and the J gene end by 2 bases; junction bases not matched to a gene: 14. Looked up from germline, CDR1 is LGHDT and CDR2 is YNNKEL (reference sequence). The CDR3 covers 19 residues. Here the CDR3 reads CASSQDMPSGAAIPYEQYF. The DNA for the CDR3 is TGTGCCAGCAGCCAAGATATGCCTAGCGGGGCGGCCATCCCCTACGAGCAGTACTTC.

There are a few counts of this clonotype. This sequence joins TRBV28 and TRBJ2-7; D possibly corresponds to TRBD1 (6 bases). The germline CDR1 and CDR2 sequences are MDHEN and SYDVKM. The CDR3 has 15 amino acids. V was cut by 6 bases and J by 2 bases, with 17 bases left in between. DNA for the CDR3: TGTGCCAGCAGGCCCGGCTGGGACATAGCCTACGAGCAGTACTTC. Its protein is CASRPGWDIAYEQYF.